One TCR beta chain is described in this entry. V gave up 2 bases and J gave up 1 base, with 6 bases separating them. This CDR3 is built from 14 residues. Germline CDR1 is LNHDA and CDR2 is SQIVND (reference sequence). The assay was immunoSEQ multiplex PCR, and TCRdb's table has in-frame clones only and misses some. In the table there are 120,000 to 150,000 clones, around 87% of which are singletons. These data belong to a study of blood T cell repertoires in COVID-19. Study in general: From the United States, Italy and Spain came samples of acute and convalescent COVID-19.

The source is a young man with COVID-19, enrolled during active disease. What was sequenced was peripheral blood. V gene TRBV19 combines with J gene TRBJ1-5; D remains unclear. The DNA for the CDR3 is TGTGCCAGTAGTATATCAGGCAGCAATCAGCCCCAGCATTTT. It is translated as CASSISGSNQPQHF. Full variable domain (rest looked up from reference TRBV19 and TRBJ1-5): DGGITQSPKYLFRKEGQNVTLSCEQNLNHDAMYWYRQDPGQGLRLIYYSQIVNDFQKGDIAEGYSVSREKKESFPLTVTSAQKNPTAFYLCASSISGSNQPQHFGDGTRLSIL.